The 18 T cell receptor beta chains presented below share a single source sample, sequenced in a study of identical twins. TCRdb processed the 5' RACE reads anew with MiXCR; each CDR3 protein has one entry. The table lists hundreds of thousands of distinct CDR3 sequences, approximately 13% of them singletons, with around 1.6% in the top ten. These data also formed part of another study, on yellow fever vaccine responses in identical twins.

The specimen was PBMCs. The receptors stem from a woman under 30 in good health.

This rearrangement joins TRBV5-1 to TRBJ2-1; D is unclear. Germline values: CDR1 SGHRS, CDR2 YFSETQ. With 4 bases removed from V and 1 base from J, the gap between germline ends came to 9 bases. The CDR3 sequence is 14 residues long. The CDR3 coding sequence is TGCGCCAGCAGCCGGCGAGAATCCTACAATGAGCAGTTCTTC. It encodes CASSRRESYNEQFF.

This clonotype has just a few counts. The chain links TRBV28 to TRBJ2-2; possibly TRBD1 or TRBD2 for D (7 bases each). This CDR3 is 18 amino acids long. Germline assignment: CDR1 MDHEN and CDR2 SYDVKM. With 5 bases removed from V and 4 bases from J, the gap between germline ends came to 23 bases. This CDR3 is CASSPYRPRGGGTGELFF. The CDR3 DNA reads TGTGCCAGCAGTCCCTACCGGCCCAGGGGGGGGGGCACCGGGGAGCTGTTTTTT.

This clonotype has a handful of counts. J is TRBJ2-3 and V is TRBV11-2; 8 positions match TRBD1. V was pared by 6 bases and J by 5 bases, with 7 bases of the junction left unmatched. This CDR3 is built from 14 residues. Looked up from germline, CDR1 is SGHAT and CDR2 is FQNNGV. In nucleotides, the CDR3 is TGTGCCAGCAGTTCTGGACAGGGTAGAGATACGCAGTATTTT. Protein: CASSSGQGRDTQYF.

Here the CDR3 reads CASTGQGNSAFF. The CDR3 DNA sequence: TGCGCCAGCACGGGACAGGGGAATTCTGCTTTCTTT. V usage is TRBV10-2 and J usage is TRBJ1-1; 10 nucleotides match TRBD1. The germline V gene has CDR1 WSHSY and CDR2 SAAADI. V lost 7 bases to trimming and J lost 11 bases; unmatched junction nucleotides: 7. CDR3 length: 12 amino acids.

The genes are TRBV3-1 and TRBJ2-3; TRBD2 matches at 9 bases. The germline V gene encodes CDR1 LGHDT and CDR2 YNNKEL (reference sequence). The CDR3 loop spans 16 amino acids. After removal of 2 bases from V and 3 bases from J, the junction contained 6 bases not matched to a gene. The CDR3 sequence: CASSQIASGVTDTQYF. As DNA, the CDR3 is TGTGCCAGCAGCCAAATTGCTAGCGGGGTTACAGATACGCAGTATTTT.

This clonotype has more than one count but fewer than ten. The CDR3 loop is CASSESGLAGGTETQYF. For the CDR3, the DNA is TGCGCCAGCAGTGAGTCGGGACTAGCGGGGGGGACAGAGACCCAGTACTTC. The rearrangement joins TRBV10-1 to TRBJ2-5, with 16 bases that match TRBD2. Germline V lookup: CDR1 WNHNN, CDR2 SYGVQD (reference sequence). The V gene end was trimmed by 0 bases and the J gene end by 4 bases; junction bases not matched to a gene: 2. This CDR3 region has 17 residues.

This clonotype has a handful of counts. The CDR3 sequence is CASSTGDRSSYEQYF. The CDR3 DNA is TGTGCCAGTAGTACCGGGGACCGTAGCTCCTACGAGCAGTACTTC. The V call is TRBV19, the J call TRBJ2-7; D assignment may be TRBD1 or TRBD2 (5 bases each). CDR1 LNHDA and CDR2 SQIVND come from the germline V gene (reference sequence). Trimming left V 4 bases short and J 0 bases short, with 13 bases between. This CDR3 region has 15 residues.

This clonotype has a count of ten or more. This chain links TRBV3-1 with TRBJ1-1; unclear D gene. Trimming pared 1 base from V and 7 bases from J, leaving 10 bases between. CDR3 size: 13 residues. Germline loops: CDR1 LGHDT, CDR2 YNNKEL (reference sequence). CDR3 loop: CASSQVGRDEAFF. In DNA form, the CDR3 reads TGTGCCAGCAGCCAAGTCGGGAGGGATGAAGCTTTCTTT.

There are many counts of this clonotype. J is TRBJ2-7 and V is TRBV19; D possibly corresponds to TRBD2 (6 bases). V gave up 7 bases and J gave up 6 bases, with 13 bases separating them. The CDR3 runs 12 residues. Looked up from germline, CDR1 is LNHDA and CDR2 is SQIVND (reference sequence). CDR3 in DNA: TGTGCCAGTACCCTCGACGGGGGCGAGCAGTACTTC. Translated, it gives CASTLDGGEQYF.

The chain links TRBV6-1 to TRBJ2-5, with 9 bases matching TRBD1. The germline V gene has CDR1 MNHNS and CDR2 SASEGT. The junction had 5 bases not matched to a gene; V was cut back by 7 bases and J by 2 bases. The CDR3 has 14 residues. CDR3 amino acids: CASTNRGLQETQYF. Written as DNA, the CDR3 is TGTGCCAGCACAAACAGGGGGCTTCAAGAGACCCAGTACTTC.

The sample holds a few counts of this clonotype. V usage is TRBV4-1 and J usage is TRBJ1-4; D perhaps matches TRBD1 (6 bases). Germline CDR1 and CDR2: MGHRA and YSYEKL. The CDR3 consists of 16 residues. V was pared by 3 bases and J by 4 bases, with 15 bases between. In nucleotides, the CDR3 is TGCGCCAGCAGCCAGGGGTACCGGGACAATAATGAAAAACTGTTTTTT. Translation gives CASSQGYRDNNEKLFF.

The sample holds many counts of this clonotype. The chain employs TRBV20-1 and TRBJ1-4; D unclear. The CDR3 consists of 15 residues. Germline V gene data show CDR1 as DFQATT and CDR2 as SNEGSKA (reference sequence). The germline V and J ends were trimmed by 0 bases and 4 bases, with 12 bases remaining between them. The CDR3 bases are TGCAGTGCTAGAGAGACTCCCGGGGTTAATGAAAAACTGTTTTTT. Encoded protein: CSARETPGVNEKLFF.

This clonotype has a handful of counts. The chain employs TRBV4-2 and TRBJ2-1; the match to TRBD2 covers 8 bases. Germline V gene data show CDR1 as LGHNA and CDR2 as YNFKEQ. The CDR3 sequence is 17 residues long. Losses at the gene ends were 3 bases for V and 4 bases for J; bases not matched to a gene: 11. The CDR3 DNA reads TGTGCCAGCAGCCATGCCGTCACGGAGCGGGGGTACAATGAGCAGTTCTTC. It encodes CASSHAVTERGYNEQFF.

This clonotype was detected ten times or more. The V call is TRBV7-3, the J call TRBJ1-1; no firm D call. CDR1 is SGHTA, CDR2 FQGTGA, per germline. Trimming cost V 2 bases and J 3 bases, with 7 bases left between them. The CDR3 is 13 amino acids. CDR3 sequence: CASSLDSDTEAFF. CDR3 DNA sequence: TGTGCCAGCAGCTTAGATTCGGACACTGAAGCTTTCTTT.

This clonotype was found many times. The chain couples TRBV5-1 to TRBJ2-1; TRBD1 or TRBD2 may be the D gene (5 bases each). CDR1 SGHRS and CDR2 YFSETQ come from the germline V gene. Trimming took 4 bases from V and 8 from J, leaving 10 bases between them. This CDR3 has 12 residues. The chain's CDR3 is CASSPGRDEQFF. The DNA of the CDR3 is TGCGCCAGCAGCCCGGGACGGGATGAGCAGTTCTTC.

The V and J genes are TRBV28 and TRBJ1-6; no reliable D call. This CDR3 region has 14 residues. The V end was cut by 7 bases, the J end by 4 bases, with 11 bases between. Germline V gene sequence: CDR1 MDHEN, CDR2 SYDVKM. CDR3 in amino acids: CASKGGHYNSPLHF. For the CDR3, the DNA is TGTGCCAGCAAAGGAGGGCATTATAATTCACCCCTCCACTTT.

The chain has TRBV4-2 and TRBJ2-6; the match to TRBD2 covers 11 bases. The germline gives CDR1 LGHNA, CDR2 YNFKEQ. Trimming took 0 bases from V and 0 from J; bases not matched to a gene: 4. CDR3 length equals 19 residues. The CDR3 coding sequence is TGTGCCAGCAGCCAAGAGCCTAGCGGGGGGCCCTCTGGGGCCAACGTCCTGACTTTC. Its translation: CASSQEPSGGPSGANVLTF.

The CDR3 is CASSPPQRNYEQYF. The CDR3 DNA follows: TGTGCCAGCAGCCCACCACAGAGAAACTACGAGCAGTACTTC. J is TRBJ2-7 and V is TRBV7-9, with D unresolved. The V and J ends lost 5 bases and 3 bases respectively, with 14 bases between them. The CDR3 consists of 14 residues. Germline CDR1 reads SEHNR; CDR2 reads FQNEAQ (reference sequence).